This passage covers 20 T cell receptor beta chains from one sample sequenced in a study of CD8+ T cells in alopecia areata. Treatment described: oral pan-JAK inhibitor, 5-10 mg twice daily. RNA extraction and reverse transcription yielded cDNA as sequencing template. The repertoire was sequenced with immunoSEQ multiplex PCR; TCRdb's copy has only in-frame clones and lacks some. The top ten clones hold around 12% of a sample with over 150,000 clones, around three fifths of them seen once. The sequencing used CD8+ T cells sorted from blood, collected at week 24, from a patient treated with tofacitinib. These receptors all stem from a human donor with alopecia areata.

This clone was seen only a few times. This chain's CDR3 is CASKPGDWQETQYF. The CDR3 DNA sequence: TGTGCCAGCAAACCCGGGGACTGGCAAGAGACCCAGTACTTC. This sequence joins TRBV27 and TRBJ2-5; D is perhaps TRBD2 (6 bases). V lost 7 bases to trimming and J lost 2 bases, with 14 bases between them. The CDR3 is 14 residues long. Germline CDR1 MNHEY, CDR2 SMNVEV (reference sequence).

This chain connects TRBV23-1 to TRBJ2-7, with TRBD1 matching 9 bases. TRBV23-1 is an ORF, with its function uncertain. The CDR3 contains 15 residues. The V gene end was trimmed by 10 bases and the J gene end by 2 bases; junction bases not matched to a gene: 12. As DNA, the CDR3 is TGCGCCACCTACACCGGGACAGGGAGAACCTACGAGCAGTACTTC. Translating gives CATYTGTGRTYEQYF.

The count of this clone is one. The chain employs TRBV27 and TRBJ2-4; no firm D call. This CDR3 contains 13 residues. Germline V gene lookup returns CDR1 MNHEY and CDR2 SMNVEV (reference sequence). The V end lost 6 bases, the J end lost 3 bases, and 9 bases lay between the germline ends. The CDR3 DNA sequence: TGTGCCAGCAGCCCCCGAGGCAAAAACATTCAGTACTTC. Its translation: CASSPRGKNIQYF.

This clone appeared a few times. This chain uses TRBV29-1 with TRBJ2-5, with 7 positions matching TRBD1. CDR3 length: 18 amino acids. Germline V gene lookup returns CDR1 SQVTM and CDR2 ANQGSEA. Trimming removed 3 bases from V and 2 bases from J; junction bases left unmatched: 18. DNA for the CDR3: TGCAGCGTTGAGGGGGTCAGGACAGGACCCCCGACTCAAGAGACCCAGTACTTC. Protein product: CSVEGVRTGPPTQETQYF.

The genes are TRBV2 and TRBJ2-1, with 7 nucleotides matching TRBD1. The length of the CDR3 is 16 residues. V lost 1 base, J lost 0 bases, and 3 bases stayed unmatched. Per the germline V gene, CDR1 is SNHLY and CDR2 is FYNNEI. In DNA, the CDR3 is TGTGCCAGCAGTGAAGGACAGGGAGCCTCCTACAATGAGCAGTTCTTC. It encodes CASSEGQGASYNEQFF.

The chain couples TRBV15 to TRBJ1-2; 9 bases agree with TRBD1. This CDR3 comprises 17 residues. The germline V gene encodes CDR1 LNHNV and CDR2 YYDKDF (reference sequence). J gave up 2 bases and V 6 bases, and 13 bases lay outside the gene matches. The CDR3 DNA is TGTGCCACCAGGGGACGCCGGGACAGGGAGGCGAACTATGGCTACACCTTC. Translated: CATRGRRDREANYGYTF.

This chain connects TRBV11-2 to TRBJ2-2; D is undetermined. Trimming pared 2 bases from V and 6 bases from J, leaving 19 bases between. CDR3 length: 17 residues. The germline CDR1 and CDR2 sequences are SGHAT and FQNNGV. The CDR3 here is CASSLTTSTGSAGELFF. In DNA form, the CDR3 reads TGTGCCAGCAGCTTAACTACGTCGACGGGTTCAGCCGGGGAGCTGTTTTTT.

The chain links TRBV2 to TRBJ1-1; 7 bases match TRBD1. Unmatched junction bases numbered 4, after V lost 5 bases and J lost 1 base. The CDR3 totals 14 residues. CDR1 and CDR2 (germline): SNHLY, FYNNEI. CDR3 protein: CASSSGGSNTEAFF. The DNA for the CDR3 is TGTGCCAGCAGTTCAGGGGGTTCGAACACTGAAGCTTTCTTT.

This chain uses TRBV5-6 with TRBJ2-7; D not certain. The germline CDR1 and CDR2 sequences are SGHDT and YYEEEE. V lost 0 bases and J 1 base, leaving 5 bases between the germline ends. There are 13 residues in the CDR3. CDR3: CASSLVQSYEQYF. The CDR3 DNA sequence: TGTGCCAGCAGCTTGGTCCAGTCCTACGAGCAGTACTTC.

This clone occurred a few times. The chain joins TRBV29-1 to TRBJ2-5; the D is unclear. Germline lookup yields CDR1 SQVTM and CDR2 ANQGSEA. Trimming took 7 bases from V and 5 from J, leaving 14 bases between them. The length of the CDR3 is 12 residues. Here the CDR3 DNA reads TGCAGCGGCTTCAACGTAGACGAGACCCAGTACTTC. This gives the protein CSGFNVDETQYF.

The gene calls are TRBV7-8 and TRBJ2-5, with 8 bases lining up with TRBD1. The J call may be faulty, since TRBJ2-7 better matches the DNA end. Per the germline V gene, CDR1 is SGHVS and CDR2 is FQNEAQ. This CDR3 region has 15 residues. The CDR3 loop is CASSTSGTGAYEQYF. As DNA, the CDR3 is TGTGCCAGCAGCACCTCCGGGACAGGAGCCTACGAGCAGTACTTC.

This clone was picked up one time. The chain has TRBV27 and TRBJ2-1; maybe TRBD2 (6 bases). In germline, CDR1 is MNHEY, CDR2 SMNVEV (reference sequence). V gave up 5 bases and J gave up 7 bases, with 9 bases separating them. The CDR3 spans 12 residues. CDR3: CASSTLANEQFF. The CDR3 DNA is TGTGCCAGCAGTACTCTAGCGAATGAGCAGTTCTTC.

V gene TRBV30 combines with J gene TRBJ1-4; D possibly corresponds to TRBD1 (5 bases). This CDR3 is 14 amino acids long. V was pared by 2 bases and J by 7 bases, with 14 bases between. CDR1 and CDR2 (germline): GTSNPN, SVGIG (reference sequence). In DNA, the CDR3 is TGTGCCTGGAGTCTAGGGAGCGGGGGTGAAAAACTGTTTTTT. Amino acid sequence: CAWSLGSGGEKLFF. Full variable domain (missing parts from reference TRBV30 and TRBJ1-4): SQTIHQWPATLVQPVGSPLSLECTVEGTSNPNLYWYRQAAGRGLQLLFYSVGIGQISSEVPQNLSASRPQDRQFILSSKKLLLSDSGFYLCAWSLGSGGEKLFFGSGTQLSVL.

This clone has only one observation. Here the CDR3 DNA reads TGCGCCAGCAGCCAAGGGGCGGTCCTGACCTCCTACAATGAGCAGTTCTTC. Its protein is CASSQGAVLTSYNEQFF. The chain recombines TRBV4-1 with TRBJ2-1, with unresolved D. Trimming cost V 1 base and J 0 bases, with 13 bases left between them. CDR3 length: 17 residues. The germline gives CDR1 MGHRA, CDR2 YSYEKL.

The chain couples TRBV5-1 to TRBJ2-6, with TRBD2 identical over 8 bases. Trimming cost V 5 bases and J 1 base; bases outside gene matches: 8. The CDR3 spans 17 residues. Germline V lookup: CDR1 SGHRS, CDR2 YFSETQ. The CDR3 sequence: CASSARAGGSGANVLTF. The CDR3 nucleotides read TGCGCCAGCAGTGCCCGGGCGGGGGGATCTGGGGCCAACGTCCTGACTTTC.

The sample holds a few counts of this clone. This chain uses TRBV29-1 with TRBJ2-2, with TRBD1 identical over 11 bases. The CDR3 runs to 16 residues. The germline V gene encodes CDR1 SQVTM and CDR2 ANQGSEA. The ends lost 6 bases at V and 1 base at J; junction bases unmatched: 7. The CDR3 loop is CSVGTGGPRNTGELFF. The DNA for the CDR3 is TGCAGCGTCGGGACAGGGGGACCTCGGAACACCGGGGAGCTGTTTTTT.

The CDR3 is CASSDRVVGYTF. The CDR3 nucleotides read TGTGCCAGCAGCGACAGGGTTGTTGGCTACACCTTC. V is TRBV9 and J is TRBJ1-2; the D gene is possibly TRBD1 (6 bases). The CDR3 extends over 12 amino acids. From germline, CDR1 is SGDLS and CDR2 YYNGEE. Trimming pared 3 bases from V and 7 bases from J, leaving 10 bases between.

The rearrangement uses TRBV2 and TRBJ2-7, with D possibly matching TRBD1 (5 bases). The germline CDR1 and CDR2 sequences are SNHLY and FYNNEI. CDR3 size: 13 residues. V was cut by 7 bases and J by 2 bases, with 12 bases left in between. CDR3 amino acids: CASTKGYPYEQYF. Here the CDR3 DNA reads TGTGCCAGCACGAAGGGGTATCCCTACGAGCAGTACTTC.

Here the CDR3 reads CASSDGQYGYTF. CDR3 nucleotides: TGTGCCAGCAGTGACGGGCAGTATGGCTACACCTTC. The genes are TRBV2 and TRBJ1-2; D unresolved. The CDR3 length is 12 residues. V lost 3 bases and J 5 bases, leaving 7 bases between the germline ends. Germline V gives CDR1 SNHLY, CDR2 FYNNEI.

The chain has TRBV14 and TRBJ2-5, with D perhaps matching TRBD2 (6 bases). The CDR3 is 14 amino acids. V lost 3 bases and J 5 bases, leaving 13 bases between the germline ends. CDR1 SGHDN and CDR2 FVKESK come from the germline V gene. The CDR3 is CASSHGGLAETQYF. As DNA, the CDR3 is TGTGCCAGCAGCCACGGGGGTCTGGCGGAGACCCAGTACTTC.